Listed here is a single TCR beta chain. This sample is drawn from a study of blood T cell repertoires in COVID-19. Study as a whole: Italy, Spain and the United States were the sources of the convalescent and acute COVID-19 samples.

Authors' analysis steps: Amplification of reference gene primers provided the estimated nucleated cell counts. Using immunoSEQ multiplex PCR, the repertoire was profiled, and TCRdb retains in-frame clones only, with some absent. That table is the source of V, J and clone size, and D and trimming were worked out from the DNA. Of about 320,000 clones detected, about 85% appear once; the ten largest clones hold around 6%. Participants were aged about 18 to 100 years from approximately 23 US areas. Cohort placement rested on clinical history that participants reported themselves. V lost 1 base, J lost 6 bases, and 13 bases lay in between. This CDR3 is 14 amino acids long. Germline V lookup: CDR1 SEHNR, CDR2 FQNEAQ (reference sequence).

The clonotype originates from a young woman who had recovered from COVID-19. The rearrangement uses TRBV7-9 and TRBJ2-7; unclear D gene. The sample taken for sequencing was PBMCs or T cells enriched from blood (not recorded which). The CDR3 reads CASSLVREPTEQYF. CDR3 nucleotides: TGTGCCAGCAGCTTAGTTCGAGAACCCACCGAGCAGTACTTC.